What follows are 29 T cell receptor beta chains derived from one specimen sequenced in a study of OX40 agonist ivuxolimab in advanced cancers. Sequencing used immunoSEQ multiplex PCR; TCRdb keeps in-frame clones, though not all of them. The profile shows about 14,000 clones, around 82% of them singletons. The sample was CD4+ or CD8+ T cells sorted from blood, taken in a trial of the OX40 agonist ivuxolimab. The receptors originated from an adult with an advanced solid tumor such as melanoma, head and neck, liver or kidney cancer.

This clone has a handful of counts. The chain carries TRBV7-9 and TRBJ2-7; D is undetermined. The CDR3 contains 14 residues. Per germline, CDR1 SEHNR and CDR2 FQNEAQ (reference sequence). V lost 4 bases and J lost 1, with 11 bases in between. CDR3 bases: TGTGCCAGCAGCTACATCGGACCTTCCTACGAGCAGTACTTC. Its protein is CASSYIGPSYEQYF.

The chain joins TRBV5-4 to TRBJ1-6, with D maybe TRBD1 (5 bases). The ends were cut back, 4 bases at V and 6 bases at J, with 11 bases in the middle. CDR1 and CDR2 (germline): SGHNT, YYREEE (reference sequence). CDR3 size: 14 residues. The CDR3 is CASSHGTPNSPLHF. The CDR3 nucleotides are TGTGCCAGCAGCCACGGGACCCCTAATTCACCCCTCCACTTT.

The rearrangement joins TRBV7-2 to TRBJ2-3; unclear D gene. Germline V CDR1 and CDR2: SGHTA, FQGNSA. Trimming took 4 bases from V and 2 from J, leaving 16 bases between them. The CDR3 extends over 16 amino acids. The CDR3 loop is CASSSSTSILTDTQYF. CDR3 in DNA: TGTGCCAGCAGCTCCTCGACCTCTATCCTCACAGATACGCAGTATTTT. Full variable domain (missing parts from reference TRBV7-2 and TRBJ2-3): GAGVSQSPSNKVTEKGKDVELRCDPISGHTALYWYRQSLGQGLEFLIYFQGNSAPDKSGLPSDRFSAERTGGSVSTLTIQRTQQEDSAVYLCASSSSTSILTDTQYFGPGTRLTVL.

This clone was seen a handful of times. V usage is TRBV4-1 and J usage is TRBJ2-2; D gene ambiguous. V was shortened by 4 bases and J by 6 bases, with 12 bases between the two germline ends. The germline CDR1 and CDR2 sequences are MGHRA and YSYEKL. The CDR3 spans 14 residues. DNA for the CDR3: TGCGCCAGCAGCCCCACCTACGGGTCCGGGGAGCTGTTTTTT. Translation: CASSPTYGSGELFF.

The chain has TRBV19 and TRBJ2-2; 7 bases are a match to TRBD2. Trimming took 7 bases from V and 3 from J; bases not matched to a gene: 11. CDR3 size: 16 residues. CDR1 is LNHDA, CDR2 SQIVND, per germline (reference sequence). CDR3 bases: TGTGCCAGTATATCCTGGGCGGGAGAGGACACCGGGGAGCTGTTTTTT. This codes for CASISWAGEDTGELFF.

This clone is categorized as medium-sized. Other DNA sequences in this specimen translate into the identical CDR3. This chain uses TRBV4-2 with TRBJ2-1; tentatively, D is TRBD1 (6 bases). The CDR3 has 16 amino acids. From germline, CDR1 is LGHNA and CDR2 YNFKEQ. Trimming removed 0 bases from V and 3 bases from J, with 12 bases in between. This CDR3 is CASSQEVDRFYNEQFF. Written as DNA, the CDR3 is TGTGCCAGCAGCCAAGAAGTGGACAGATTCTACAATGAGCAGTTCTTC.

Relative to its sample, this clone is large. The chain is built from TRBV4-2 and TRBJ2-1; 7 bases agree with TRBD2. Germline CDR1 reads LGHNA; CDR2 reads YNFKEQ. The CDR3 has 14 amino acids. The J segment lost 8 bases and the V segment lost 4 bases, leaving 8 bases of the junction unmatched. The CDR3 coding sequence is TGTGCCAGCAGCCCTACTGGCGGGAGAGATGAGCAGTTCTTC. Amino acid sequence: CASSPTGGRDEQFF.

The chain's CDR3 is CASSFSGGSLETQYF. The CDR3 coding sequence is TGTGCCAGCAGCTTTTCGGGAGGGTCGTTAGAGACCCAGTACTTC. The chain links TRBV7-9 to TRBJ2-5, with 8 bases that match TRBD2. Germline values: CDR1 SEHNR, CDR2 FQNEAQ (reference sequence). V dropped 3 bases and J dropped 4; count of bases not matched to a gene: 7. The CDR3 runs to 15 residues. Using reference TRBV7-9 and TRBJ2-5 for the parts outside the CDR3, the full variable domain is DTGVSQNPRHKITKRGQNVTFRCDPISEHNRLYWYRQTLGQGPEFLTYFQNEAQLEKSRLLSDRFSAERPKGSFSTLEIQRTEQGDSAMYLCASSFSGGSLETQYFGPGTRLLVL.

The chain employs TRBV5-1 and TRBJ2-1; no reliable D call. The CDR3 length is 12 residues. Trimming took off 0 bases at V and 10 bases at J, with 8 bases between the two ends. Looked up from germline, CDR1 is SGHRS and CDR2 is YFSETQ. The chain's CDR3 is CASSLEAREQFF. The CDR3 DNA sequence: TGCGCCAGCAGCTTGGAGGCGCGGGAGCAGTTCTTC.

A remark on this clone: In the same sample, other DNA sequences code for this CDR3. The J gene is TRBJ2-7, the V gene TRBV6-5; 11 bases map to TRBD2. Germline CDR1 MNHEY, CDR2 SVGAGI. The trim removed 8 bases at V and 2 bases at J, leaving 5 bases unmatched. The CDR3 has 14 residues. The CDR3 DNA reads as TGTGCCAGCTCCCTAGCGGGAGGCACCTACGAGCAGTACTTC. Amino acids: CASSLAGGTYEQYF.

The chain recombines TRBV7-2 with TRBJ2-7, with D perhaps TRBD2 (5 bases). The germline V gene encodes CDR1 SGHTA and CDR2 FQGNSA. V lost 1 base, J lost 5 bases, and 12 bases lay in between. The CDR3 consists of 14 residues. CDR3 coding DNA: TGTGCCAGCAGCTTAGTTTCTGGGAGCGACGAGCAGTACTTC. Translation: CASSLVSGSDEQYF.

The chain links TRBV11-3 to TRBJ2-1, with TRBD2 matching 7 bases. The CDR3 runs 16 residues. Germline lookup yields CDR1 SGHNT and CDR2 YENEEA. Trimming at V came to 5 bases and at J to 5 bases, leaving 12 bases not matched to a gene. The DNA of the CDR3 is TGTGCCAGCAGCCCTAACCCCTCAGCGGGGCACAATGAGCAGTTCTTC. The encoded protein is CASSPNPSAGHNEQFF.

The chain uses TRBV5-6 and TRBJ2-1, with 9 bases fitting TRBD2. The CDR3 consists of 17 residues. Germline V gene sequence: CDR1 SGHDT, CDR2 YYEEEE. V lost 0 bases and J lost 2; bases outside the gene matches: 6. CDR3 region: CASSLAGTSTTYNEQFF. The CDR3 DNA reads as TGTGCCAGCAGCTTGGCCGGGACTAGCACGACCTACAATGAGCAGTTCTTC.

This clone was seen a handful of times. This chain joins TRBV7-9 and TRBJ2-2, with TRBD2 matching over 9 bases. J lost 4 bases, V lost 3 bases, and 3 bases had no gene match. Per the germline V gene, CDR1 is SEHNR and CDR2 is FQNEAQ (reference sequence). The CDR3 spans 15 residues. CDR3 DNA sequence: TGTGCCAGCAGCTTCCCAGCGGGAGGCACCGGGGAGCTGTTTTTT. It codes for CASSFPAGGTGELFF. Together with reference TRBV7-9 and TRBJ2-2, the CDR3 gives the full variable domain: DTGVSQNPRHKITKRGQNVTFRCDPISEHNRLYWYRQTLGQGPEFLTYFQNEAQLEKSRLLSDRFSAERPKGSFSTLEIQRTEQGDSAMYLCASSFPAGGTGELFFGEGSRLTVL.

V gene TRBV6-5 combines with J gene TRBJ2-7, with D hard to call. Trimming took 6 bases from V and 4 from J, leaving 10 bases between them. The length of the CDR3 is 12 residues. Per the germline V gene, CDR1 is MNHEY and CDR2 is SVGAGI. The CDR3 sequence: CASRRNPYEQYF. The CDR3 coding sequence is TGTGCCAGCAGGCGGAATCCGTACGAGCAGTACTTC.

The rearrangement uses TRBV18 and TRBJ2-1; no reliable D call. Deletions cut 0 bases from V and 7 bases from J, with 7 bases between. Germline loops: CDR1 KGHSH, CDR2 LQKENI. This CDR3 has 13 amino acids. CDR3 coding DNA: TGTGCCAGCTCACCACCGGCCCGAAATGAGCAGTTCTTC. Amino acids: CASSPPARNEQFF.

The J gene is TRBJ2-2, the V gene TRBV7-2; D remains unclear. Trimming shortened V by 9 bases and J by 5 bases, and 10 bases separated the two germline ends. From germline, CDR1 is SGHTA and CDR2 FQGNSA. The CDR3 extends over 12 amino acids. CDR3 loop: CARLERTGELFF. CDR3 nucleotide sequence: TGTGCCAGGCTAGAGAGGACCGGGGAGCTGTTTTTT. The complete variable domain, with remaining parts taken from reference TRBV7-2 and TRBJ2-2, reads GAGVSQSPSNKVTEKGKDVELRCDPISGHTALYWYRQSLGQGLEFLIYFQGNSAPDKSGLPSDRFSAERTGGSVSTLTIQRTQQEDSAVYLCARLERTGELFFGEGSRLTVL.

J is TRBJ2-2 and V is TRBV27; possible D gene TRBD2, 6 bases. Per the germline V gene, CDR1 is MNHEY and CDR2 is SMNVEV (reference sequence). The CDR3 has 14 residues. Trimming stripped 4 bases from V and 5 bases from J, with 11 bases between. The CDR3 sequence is CASSSGVGTGELFF. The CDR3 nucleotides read TGTGCCAGCAGTTCGGGAGTTGGGACCGGGGAGCTGTTTTTT.

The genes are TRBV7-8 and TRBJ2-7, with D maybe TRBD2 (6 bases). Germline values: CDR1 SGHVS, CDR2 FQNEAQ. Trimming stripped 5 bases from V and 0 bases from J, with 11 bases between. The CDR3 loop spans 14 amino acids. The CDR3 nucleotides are TGTGCCAGCAGCGAGGAGGGGTACTCCTACGAGCAGTACTTC. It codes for CASSEEGYSYEQYF.

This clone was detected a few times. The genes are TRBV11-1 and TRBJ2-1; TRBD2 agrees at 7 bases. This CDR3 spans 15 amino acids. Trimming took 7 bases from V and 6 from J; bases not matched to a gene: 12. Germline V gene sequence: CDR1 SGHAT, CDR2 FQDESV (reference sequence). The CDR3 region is CASTDQRAGVNEQFF. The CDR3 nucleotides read TGTGCCAGCACTGACCAGAGGGCGGGAGTCAATGAGCAGTTCTTC.

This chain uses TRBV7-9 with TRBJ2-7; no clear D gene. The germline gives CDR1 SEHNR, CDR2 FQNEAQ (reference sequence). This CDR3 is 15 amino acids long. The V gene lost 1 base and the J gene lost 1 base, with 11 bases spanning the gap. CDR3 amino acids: CASSLVAELSYEQYF. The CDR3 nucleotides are TGTGCCAGCAGCTTAGTTGCGGAACTTTCCTACGAGCAGTACTTC.

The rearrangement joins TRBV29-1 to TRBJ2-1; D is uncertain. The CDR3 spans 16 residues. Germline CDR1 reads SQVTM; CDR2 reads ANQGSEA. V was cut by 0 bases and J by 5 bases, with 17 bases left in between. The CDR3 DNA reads TGCAGCGTTGAAGAATGGGGTGGTGGAGCCGACAATGAGCAGTTCTTC. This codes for CSVEEWGGGADNEQFF.

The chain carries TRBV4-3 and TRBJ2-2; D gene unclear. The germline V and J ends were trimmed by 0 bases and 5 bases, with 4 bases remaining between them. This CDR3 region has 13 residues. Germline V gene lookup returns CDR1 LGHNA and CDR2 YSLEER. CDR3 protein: CASSQDRTGELFF. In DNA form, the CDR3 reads TGCGCCAGCAGCCAAGACCGGACCGGGGAGCTGTTTTTT.

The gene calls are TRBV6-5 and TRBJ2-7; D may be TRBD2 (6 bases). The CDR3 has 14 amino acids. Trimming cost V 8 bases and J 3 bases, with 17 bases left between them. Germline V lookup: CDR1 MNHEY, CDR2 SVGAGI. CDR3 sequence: CASASGGMGYEQYF. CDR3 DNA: TGTGCCAGCGCCAGCGGCGGGATGGGCTACGAGCAGTACTTC.

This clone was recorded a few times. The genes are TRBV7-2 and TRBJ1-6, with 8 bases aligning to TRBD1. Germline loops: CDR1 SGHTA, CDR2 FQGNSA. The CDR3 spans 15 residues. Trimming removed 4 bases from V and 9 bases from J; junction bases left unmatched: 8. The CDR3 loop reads CASSSGQEGLSPLHF. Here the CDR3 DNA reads TGTGCCAGCAGCTCGGGACAGGAAGGTCTTTCACCCCTCCACTTT.

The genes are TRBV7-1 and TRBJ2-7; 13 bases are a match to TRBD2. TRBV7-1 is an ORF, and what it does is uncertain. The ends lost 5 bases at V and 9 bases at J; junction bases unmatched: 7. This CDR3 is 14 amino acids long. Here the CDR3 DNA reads TGTGCCAGCAGCCACCGGACTAGCGGGAGAGGGCAGTACTTC. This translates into CASSHRTSGRGQYF.

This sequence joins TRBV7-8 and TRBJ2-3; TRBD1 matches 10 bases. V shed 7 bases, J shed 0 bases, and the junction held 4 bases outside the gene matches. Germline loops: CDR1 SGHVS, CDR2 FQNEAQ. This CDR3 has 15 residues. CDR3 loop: CASKGQGVSTDTQYF. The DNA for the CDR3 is TGTGCCAGCAAAGGACAGGGGGTGAGCACAGATACGCAGTATTTT.

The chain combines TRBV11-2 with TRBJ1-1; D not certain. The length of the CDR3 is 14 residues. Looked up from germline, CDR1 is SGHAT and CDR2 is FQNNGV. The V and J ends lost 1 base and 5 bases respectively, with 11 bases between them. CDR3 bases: TGTGCCAGCAGCTTAGTGGAAGGTAGTACTGAAGCTTTCTTT. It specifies CASSLVEGSTEAFF.

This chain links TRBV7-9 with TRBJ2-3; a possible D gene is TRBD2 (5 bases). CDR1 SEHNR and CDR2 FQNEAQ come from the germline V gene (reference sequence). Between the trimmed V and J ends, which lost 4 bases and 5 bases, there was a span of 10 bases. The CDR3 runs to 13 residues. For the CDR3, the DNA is TGTGCCAGCAGCTCCCGGGATAGAGATACGCAGTATTTT. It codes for CASSSRDRDTQYF.